These 9 T cell receptor beta chains share one sample of origin, sequenced in a study of blood T cell repertoires in COVID-19. Libraries were prepared by immunoSEQ multiplex PCR; TCRdb keeps only in-frame clonotypes and omits some of them. The sample consists of 250,000 to 400,000 clones, 90% of them appearing once. Sequenced input: peripheral blood. These receptors originate from a woman between 25 and 40 years old with COVID-19, enrolled during active disease.

The chain combines TRBV6-4 with TRBJ1-2, with TRBD1 matching 8 bases. This CDR3 spans 13 amino acids. J lost 9 bases, V lost 4 bases, and 7 bases had no gene match. Germline V CDR1 and CDR2: MRHNA, SNTAGT. The CDR3 region is CASSGDRGFSYTF. In nucleotides, the CDR3 is TGTGCCAGCAGTGGAGACAGGGGCTTCAGCTACACCTTC.

This clone was seen once. The rearrangement uses TRBV7-9 and TRBJ2-7, with D unclear. Germline assignment: CDR1 SEHNR and CDR2 FQNEAQ (reference sequence). The CDR3 is 14 residues long. Trimming removed 4 bases from V and 3 bases from J, with 13 bases in between. CDR3 nucleotide sequence: TGTGCCAGCAGCTACCCCGCGCAGGTCTACGAGCAGTACTTC. Translated, it gives CASSYPAQVYEQYF. Filled out from reference TRBV7-9 and TRBJ2-7, the complete variable domain reads DTGVSQNPRHKITKRGQNVTFRCDPISEHNRLYWYRQTLGQGPEFLTYFQNEAQLEKSRLLSDRFSAERPKGSFSTLEIQRTEQGDSAMYLCASSYPAQVYEQYFGPGTRLTVT.

V usage is TRBV5-1 and J usage is TRBJ2-2; TRBD1 matches at 7 bases. Germline V gene lookup returns CDR1 SGHRS and CDR2 YFSETQ. The V gene end was trimmed by 2 bases and the J gene end by 1 base; junction bases not matched to a gene: 2. The CDR3 is made up of 15 amino acids. This CDR3 is CASSFPGGNTGELFF. In nucleotides, the CDR3 is TGCGCCAGCAGCTTTCCAGGGGGGAACACCGGGGAGCTGTTTTTT.

The V and J genes are TRBV18 and TRBJ2-1, with D possibly TRBD1 on 5 matching bases. The CDR3 contains 16 residues. From germline, CDR1 is KGHSH and CDR2 LQKENI. The V gene lost 4 bases and the J gene lost 6 bases, with 19 bases spanning the gap. The CDR3 protein is CASSLLTGRRGNEQFF. For the CDR3, the DNA is TGTGCCAGCTCACTGCTAACGGGCAGAAGGGGCAATGAGCAGTTCTTC.

The chain couples TRBV19 to TRBJ1-5; D is possibly TRBD1 (6 bases). The length of the CDR3 is 18 residues. Germline V gene lookup returns CDR1 LNHDA and CDR2 SQIVND (reference sequence). V lost 8 bases, J lost 1 base, and 24 bases lay in between. Here the CDR3 reads CASDTITYREKSNQPQHF. The CDR3 nucleotides read TGTGCCAGTGACACCATAACGTACAGGGAAAAGAGCAATCAGCCCCAGCATTTT.

The chain joins TRBV30 to TRBJ1-1, with D possibly being TRBD1 (5 bases). The V gene's germline CDR1 is GTSNPN and CDR2 SVGIG (reference sequence). This CDR3 spans 11 amino acids. Trimming took off 4 bases at V and 6 bases at J, with 9 bases between the two ends. The CDR3 reads CAWKDSPEAFF. The CDR3 region has the DNA TGTGCCTGGAAAGACAGCCCTGAAGCTTTCTTT.

CDR3 in amino acids: CASARDRGRGETQYF. The DNA of the CDR3 is TGCGCCAGCGCTCGGGACAGGGGGCGCGGAGAGACCCAGTACTTC. The V gene is TRBV10-1, the J gene TRBJ2-5; 12 bases agree with TRBD1. The CDR3 has 15 amino acids. The V gene end was trimmed by 8 bases and the J gene end by 4 bases; junction bases not matched to a gene: 8. CDR1 WNHNN and CDR2 SYGVQD come from the germline V gene (reference sequence).

The gene calls are TRBV7-9 and TRBJ2-1; 9 bases align to TRBD2. The germline CDR1 and CDR2 sequences are SEHNR and FQNEAQ (reference sequence). CDR3 length: 17 residues. The ends lost 0 bases at V and 8 bases at J; junction bases unmatched: 11. CDR3 in DNA: TGTGCCAGCAGCTTAGCGGATTATGTAGCGGGAGACGATGAGCAGTTCTTC. It yields the protein CASSLADYVAGDDEQFF.

This clone has only a few counts. This chain connects TRBV2 to TRBJ1-1; TRBD1 matches at 7 bases. V was pared by 6 bases and J by 5 bases, with 3 bases of the junction left unmatched. Germline V lookup: CDR1 SNHLY, CDR2 FYNNEI. The CDR3 totals 12 residues. CDR3 nucleotides: TGTGCCAGCAGACAGGGGATAACTGAAGCTTTCTTT. This translates into CASRQGITEAFF.